This T cell receptor beta chain was recovered during a study of shared clonotypes between healthy human individuals (dated by TCRdb to 2018 to 2021). Context from the whole study: The cohort included a few men and a couple of women between 18 and 49 years of age. Per donor, three plates each were used for CD4 naive and CD4 memory, two for CD8 naive, and one for CD8 memory. To estimate repertoire size and how much clonotype sharing occurs between individuals, the study deeply sequenced the blood TCR repertoires of five or six healthy adults. Different laboratories and diverse techniques were used to prepare libraries and sequence TCR repertoires, to increase sequencing depth and limit assay-specific biases. Leukapheresis yielded between about 0.94 and 8.9 billion PBMCs per donor. The investigation overall reported the following: Compared with non-shared clonotypes, clonotypes shared by all four sorted-subset donors had higher generation probabilities. Sampling was restricted to blood, and TCR repertoires in tissue are likely to differ from TCR repertoires in blood. When a few donors were compared, the shared fraction of clonotypes was about 5.4% for naive CD4, approximately 3.3% for naive CD8, 2.3% for memory CD4, and roughly 0.4% for memory CD8. The small number of donors limited the genetic and exposure-history diversity represented. Even with the large sequencing depth, rarefaction of the sorted-subset datasets indicated that sequencing was incomplete. Estimated clonotype richness was generally larger for naive than for memory subsets. Pairwise subsampling led to the expectation that sequencing depth would affect the degree of clonotype sharing among donors.

The CDR3 has 14 amino acids, counting the end cysteine and phenylalanine. Kept here is only the CDR3 DNA, which spans 42 bases and is read in frame from base 1. Reading the germline V gene gives CDR1 SGHRS and CDR2 YFSETQ. V is reduced by 4 bases and J by 4 bases, leaving a spacing of 15 bases between them. Using the deep immunoSEQ assay, TCR CDR3 regions were amplified from genomic DNA by multiplex PCR. Extracted genomic DNA from each cell subset was spread evenly across all wells of several immunoSEQ 96-well plates, with each plate serving as a replicate. For sorted subsets, 200 to 250 ng of genomic DNA, equivalent to tens of thousands of T cell genomes, went into each replicate PCR. Purified libraries were quantified with a Qubit 3.0 fluorometer, sized on a Bioanalyzer 2100, and re-quantified with the KAPA Library Quantification kit. Every immunoSEQ 96-well plate was sequenced on a dedicated single-read 150-cycle Illumina NextSeq 550 flow cell. From the authors' description of their analysis: The immunoSEQ output contained only junctional sequences without quality scores, so filtering could not match that applied to full-length reads. To assign V/J genes and CDR3, sequences were annotated using PyIR, a Python wrapper for IgBLAST v1.9, with IMGT germline references. Reads with weak V/J assignments (E-value above 1e-6), missing CDR3, stop codons, out-of-frame junctions, or ambiguous translated residues were removed. V3J clonotypes were defined by identical inferred V gene, J gene, and CDR3 amino acid sequence. Percentage overlap between repertoires was computed as shared unique clonotypes divided by the size of the smaller repertoire. Richness of each repertoire was evaluated using RTK rarefaction, the Chao1 estimator, and Recon v2.1 estimates of unobserved clonotypes. Generation probabilities for all TCRbeta clonotypes obtained by the gDNA method from four donors were computed using OLGA. TCRdb limited this immuneACCESS table to in-frame rearrangements with V and J called. A share of clones is missing; checked studies link under half to unresolved V genes, and the rest is unexplained. The V and J calls and the clone size are those of that table, but D and trimming were determined from the DNA. The sample table contains some 500,000 clones; only one count was recorded for 95% to 97% of them. The ten largest clonotypes hold around 0.066% of the sample.

Details on this clone: Its antigen is unknown. No per-base quality is available; no much larger clone lies one base away.

Donors were healthy HIV-negative adults with no recently reported acute infections or vaccinations. Every donor was a Caucasian adult residing in Nashville, Tennessee, USA. Magnetic negative selection was used to enrich CD4+ T cells, after which naive cells were positively selected on CD45RA and the negative fraction became the memory subset. Blood was collected by leukapheresis, and PBMCs were isolated by Ficoll-Histopaque density gradient centrifugation and then cryopreserved in liquid nitrogen vapor phase. Purity and quantity of every magnetically sorted T cell population were checked by analytical flow cytometry. Genomic DNA was isolated from each sorted fraction and quantified by UV absorbance on a Nanodrop 2000c.

The sequence is built from TRBV5-1 and TRBJ2-7; TRBD2 is possibly the D segment (5 matching bases). This clonotype was sampled from a woman in her twenties or thirties in good health. Specimen: naive CD4+ T cells sorted from blood. What this sample's cell subset or site label stands for: CD45RA+ positively selected. The DNA is as follows: TGCGCCAGCAGCCTGGGTGGGGAGCAGTACGAGCAGTACTTC. The resulting protein is CASSLGGEQYEQYF.